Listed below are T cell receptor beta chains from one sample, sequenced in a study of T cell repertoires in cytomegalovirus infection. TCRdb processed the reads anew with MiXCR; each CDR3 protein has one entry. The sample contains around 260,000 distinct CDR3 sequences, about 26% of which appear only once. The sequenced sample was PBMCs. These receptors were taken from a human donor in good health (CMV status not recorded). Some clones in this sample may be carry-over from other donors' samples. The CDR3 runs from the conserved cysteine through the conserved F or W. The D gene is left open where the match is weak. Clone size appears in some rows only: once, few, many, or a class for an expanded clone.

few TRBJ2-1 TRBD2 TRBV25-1 CASSELRGGNEQFF TGTGCCAGCAGTGAATTACGGGGGGGGAATGAGCAGTTCTTC
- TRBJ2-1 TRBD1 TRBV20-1 CSASLIGTGRRNEQFF TGCAGTGCTAGCCTAATAGGGACAGGACGGCGCAATGAGCAGTTCTTC
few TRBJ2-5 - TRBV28 CASSRGTPLQETQYF TGTGCCAGCAGTAGAGGGACTCCCCTGCAAGAGACCCAGTACTTC
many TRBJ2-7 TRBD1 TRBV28 CASSSTGAEQYF TGTGCCAGCAGTTCGACAGGGGCCGAGCAGTACTTC
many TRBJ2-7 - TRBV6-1 CASRMGLTYEQYF TGTGCCAGCAGAATGGGACTCACCTACGAGCAGTACTTC
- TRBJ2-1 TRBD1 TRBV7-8 CASSLPGTGNEQFF TGTGCCAGCAGCTTACCCGGGACAGGCAATGAGCAGTTCTTC
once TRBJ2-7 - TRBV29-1 CSALLVPRDEQYF TGCAGCGCCCTTCTGGTTCCGCGGGACGAGCAGTACTTC
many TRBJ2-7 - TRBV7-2 CASSFMRKYEQYF TGTGCCAGCAGCTTTATGAGGAAGTACGAGCAGTACTTC
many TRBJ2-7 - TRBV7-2 CASSLERSRYEQYF TGTGCCAGCAGCTTAGAACGCAGTCGCTACGAGCAGTACTTC
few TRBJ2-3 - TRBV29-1 CSAGVGTDTQYF TGCAGCGCAGGGGTCGGCACAGATACGCAGTATTTT
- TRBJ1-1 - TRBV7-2 CASSPEGGWTEAFF TGTGCCAGCAGCCCCGAGGGGGGGTGGACTGAAGCTTTCTTT
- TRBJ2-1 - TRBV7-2 CASSPPRVDNEQFF TGTGCCAGCAGCCCCCCCAGGGTAGACAATGAGCAGTTCTTC
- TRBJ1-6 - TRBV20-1 CSASYRANSPLHF TGCAGTGCTAGCTACAGGGCTAATTCACCCCTCCACTTT
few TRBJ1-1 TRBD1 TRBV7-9 CASSLSSGGAEAFF TGTGCCAGCAGCTTATCATCAGGGGGGGCGGAAGCTTTCTTT
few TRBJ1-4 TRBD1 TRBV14 CASSRIIGQGGKLFF TGTGCCAGCAGCCGAATCATAGGACAGGGTGGAAAACTGTTTTTT
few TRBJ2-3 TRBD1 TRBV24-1 CATRDRGLPDTQYF TGTGCCACCAGGGACAGGGGGTTGCCAGATACGCAGTATTTT
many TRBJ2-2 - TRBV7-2 CASSFNYGGELFF TGTGCCAGCAGCTTCAATTATGGCGGGGAGCTGTTTTTT
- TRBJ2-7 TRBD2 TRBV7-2 CASSLTGGTHEQYF TGTGCCAGCAGCTTAACGGGAGGTACCCACGAGCAGTACTTC
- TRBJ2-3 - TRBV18 CASSPLRVAVGTDTQYF TGTGCCAGCTCACCACTACGGGTCGCCGTAGGCACAGATACGCAGTATTTT
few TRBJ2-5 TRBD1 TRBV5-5 CASSLDRGGKTQYF TGTGCCAGCAGCCTGGACAGGGGGGGAAAGACCCAGTACTTC
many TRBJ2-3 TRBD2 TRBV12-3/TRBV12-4 CASSLPLGAGLPDTQYF TGTGCCAGCAGTCTCCCTTTGGGAGCGGGGCTTCCAGATACGCAGTATTTT
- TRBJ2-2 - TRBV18 CASSPYKDTGELFF TGTGCCAGCTCACCTTACAAAGACACCGGGGAGCTGTTTTTT
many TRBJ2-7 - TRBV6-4 CASSGEKEQYF TGTGCCAGCAGCGGGGAGAAAGAGCAGTACTTC
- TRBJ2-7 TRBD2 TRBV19 CASSRLAGANYEQYF TGTGCCAGTAGTAGGTTAGCGGGGGCGAACTACGAGCAGTACTTC
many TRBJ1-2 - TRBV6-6 CASSYSRQGLNYGYTF TGTGCCAGCTCCTATTCCAGGCAGGGGCTTAACTATGGCTACACCTTC
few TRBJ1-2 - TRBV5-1 CASRQRWGPGYTF TGCGCCAGCAGACAACGATGGGGACCTGGCTACACCTTC
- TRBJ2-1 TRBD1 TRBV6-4 CASSGQGSSYNEQFF TGTGCCAGCAGCGGACAGGGAAGCTCCTACAATGAGCAGTTCTTC
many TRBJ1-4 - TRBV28 CASSLTQSGREKLFF TGTGCCAGCAGTTTAACGCAGTCAGGTCGTGAAAAACTGTTTTTT
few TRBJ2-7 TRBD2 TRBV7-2 CASSFLAGNSYEQYF TGTGCCAGCAGCTTCCTAGCGGGAAACAGCTACGAGCAGTACTTC
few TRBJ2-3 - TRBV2 CASGGTSTDTQYF TGTGCCAGCGGCGGAACTAGCACAGATACGCAGTATTTT
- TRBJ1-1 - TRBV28 CAISFPGTNTEAFF TGTGCCATCAGTTTCCCAGGGACGAACACTGAAGCTTTCTTT
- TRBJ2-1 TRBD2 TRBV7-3 CASSLAGGLDNEQFF TGTGCCAGCAGCTTAGCGGGGGGCCTAGACAATGAGCAGTTCTTC
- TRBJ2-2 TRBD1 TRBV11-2 CASSLGRGQGGELFF TGTGCCAGCAGCTTGGGCAGGGGGCAAGGCGGGGAGCTGTTTTTT
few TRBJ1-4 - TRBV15 CATSRDRGTTGNEKLFF TGTGCCACCAGCAGAGATCGTGGGACAACGGGGAATGAAAAACTGTTTTTT
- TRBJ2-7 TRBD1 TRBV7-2 CASSSGQEGFYEQYF TGTGCCAGCAGCTCGGGACAGGAAGGGTTCTACGAGCAGTACTTC
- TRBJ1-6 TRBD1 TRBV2 CASNGVTGGGSYNSPLHF TGTGCCAGCAACGGTGTGACAGGGGGCGGCTCCTATAATTCACCCCTCCACTTT
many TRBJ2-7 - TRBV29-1 CSVGSGSYEQYF TGCAGCGTTGGGTCAGGCTCCTACGAGCAGTACTTC
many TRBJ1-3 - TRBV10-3 CAIGSPGSSGNTIYF TGTGCCATCGGGTCCCCGGGAAGCTCTGGAAACACCATATATTTT
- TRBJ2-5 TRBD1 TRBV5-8 CASSVWTGKKTQYF TGTGCCAGCAGCGTTTGGACAGGGAAGAAGACCCAGTACTTC
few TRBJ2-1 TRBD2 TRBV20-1 CSARDPLAGDNEQFF TGCAGTGCTAGAGATCCACTAGCGGGAGACAATGAGCAGTTCTTC
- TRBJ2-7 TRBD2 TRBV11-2 CASSRTSGGRGEQYF TGTGCCAGCAGCCGGACGTCGGGGGGGAGAGGAGAGCAGTACTTC
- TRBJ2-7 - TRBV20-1 CSAVLLSYEQYF TGCAGTGCGGTATTGCTCTCCTACGAGCAGTACTTC
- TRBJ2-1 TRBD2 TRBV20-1 CSAPGLAGPRNEQFF TGCAGTGCCCCGGGACTAGCGGGGCCCCGCAATGAGCAGTTCTTC
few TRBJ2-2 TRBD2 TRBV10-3 CATTSGGSGTGELFF TGTGCCACGACTAGCGGGGGATCGGGCACCGGGGAGCTGTTTTTT
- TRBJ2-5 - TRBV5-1 CASRRQTQETQYF TGCGCCAGCAGACGACAGACCCAAGAGACCCAGTACTTC
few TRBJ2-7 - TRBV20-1 CSAQSGTVAYEQYF TGCAGTGCTCAGTCCGGGACGGTCGCCTACGAGCAGTACTTC
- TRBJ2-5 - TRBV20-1 CSASKGETQYF TGCAGTGCTAGTAAGGGGGAGACCCAGTACTTC
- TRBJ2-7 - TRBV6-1 CASSETASSHEQYF TGTGCCAGCAGTGAAACGGCAAGCTCCCACGAGCAGTACTTC
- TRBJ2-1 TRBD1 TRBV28 CASSFSRGTGNEQFF TGTGCCAGCAGTTTCTCCAGGGGGACGGGCAATGAGCAGTTCTTC
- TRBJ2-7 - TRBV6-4 CASRASGHRSSYEQYF TGTGCCAGCCGCGCATCGGGACACCGGAGCTCCTACGAGCAGTACTTC
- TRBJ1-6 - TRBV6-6 CASTREPGVSPLHF TGTGCCAGCACCCGAGAACCTGGGGTCTCACCCCTCCACTTT
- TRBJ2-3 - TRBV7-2 CASSSSSGSGADTQYF TGTGCCAGCAGTTCGAGTAGCGGAAGTGGGGCGGATACGCAGTATTTT
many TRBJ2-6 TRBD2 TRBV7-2 CASRSLAGVHGANVLTF TGTGCCAGCAGATCCCTAGCGGGAGTACATGGGGCCAACGTCCTGACTTTC
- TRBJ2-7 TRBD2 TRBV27 CASKPGGSSYEQYF TGTGCCAGCAAACCCGGCGGGAGCTCCTACGAGCAGTACTTC
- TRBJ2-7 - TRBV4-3 CASSQDRATLRYF TGCGCCAGCAGCCAAGATCGGGCGACATTAAGGTACTTC
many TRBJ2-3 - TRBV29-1 CSVEAQGLADTQYF TGCAGCGTTGAAGCACAGGGTTTGGCAGATACGCAGTATTTT